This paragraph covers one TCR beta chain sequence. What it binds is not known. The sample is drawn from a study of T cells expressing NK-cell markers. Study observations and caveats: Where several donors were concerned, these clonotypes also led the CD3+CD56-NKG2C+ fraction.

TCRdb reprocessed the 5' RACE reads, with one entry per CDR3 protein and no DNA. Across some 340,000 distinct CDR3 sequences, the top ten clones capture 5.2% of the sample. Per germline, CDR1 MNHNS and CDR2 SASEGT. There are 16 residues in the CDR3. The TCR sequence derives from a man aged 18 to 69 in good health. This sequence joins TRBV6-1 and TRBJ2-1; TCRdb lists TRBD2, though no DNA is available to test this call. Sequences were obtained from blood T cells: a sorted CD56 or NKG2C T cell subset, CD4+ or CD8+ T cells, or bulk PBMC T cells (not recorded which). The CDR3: CASNPAVLAAYNEQFF.